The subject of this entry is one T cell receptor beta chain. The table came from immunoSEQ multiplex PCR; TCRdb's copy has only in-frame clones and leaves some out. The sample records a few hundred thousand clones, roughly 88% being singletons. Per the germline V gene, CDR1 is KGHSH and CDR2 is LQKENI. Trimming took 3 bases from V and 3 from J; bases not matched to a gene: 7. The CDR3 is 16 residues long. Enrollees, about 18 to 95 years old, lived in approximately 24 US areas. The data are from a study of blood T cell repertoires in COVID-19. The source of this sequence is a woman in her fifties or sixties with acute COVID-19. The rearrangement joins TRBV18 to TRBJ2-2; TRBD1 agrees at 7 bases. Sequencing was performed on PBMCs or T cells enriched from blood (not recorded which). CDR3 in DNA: TGTGCCAGCTCACCCTTGACAGGGCCGTACACCGGGGAGCTGTTTTTT. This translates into CASSPLTGPYTGELFF.